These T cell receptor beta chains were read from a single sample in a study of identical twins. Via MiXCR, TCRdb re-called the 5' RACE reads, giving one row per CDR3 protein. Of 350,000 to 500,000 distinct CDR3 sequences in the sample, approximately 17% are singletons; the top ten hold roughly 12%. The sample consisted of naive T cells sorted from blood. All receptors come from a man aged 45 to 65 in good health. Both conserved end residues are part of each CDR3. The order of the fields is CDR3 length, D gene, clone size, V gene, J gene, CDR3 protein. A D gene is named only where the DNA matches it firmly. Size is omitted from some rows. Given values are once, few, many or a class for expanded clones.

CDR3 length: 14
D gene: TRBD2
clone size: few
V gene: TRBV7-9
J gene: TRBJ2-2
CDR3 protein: CASSLKGLAGGPSF

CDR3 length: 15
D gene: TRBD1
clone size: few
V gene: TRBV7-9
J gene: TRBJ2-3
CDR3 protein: CASSVTGGGGDTQYF

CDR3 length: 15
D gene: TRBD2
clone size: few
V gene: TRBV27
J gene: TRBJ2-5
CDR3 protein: CASSQRTSLGETQYF

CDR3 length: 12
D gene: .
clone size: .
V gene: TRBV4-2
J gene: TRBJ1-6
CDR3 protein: CASNLDNSPLHF

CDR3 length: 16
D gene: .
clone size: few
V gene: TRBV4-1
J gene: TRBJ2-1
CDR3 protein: CASSKRGQDTYNEQFF

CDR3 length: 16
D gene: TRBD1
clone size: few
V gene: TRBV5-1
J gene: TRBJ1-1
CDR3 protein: CASSLQGARMNTEAFF

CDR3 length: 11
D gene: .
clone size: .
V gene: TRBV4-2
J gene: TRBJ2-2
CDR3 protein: CASSQERELFF

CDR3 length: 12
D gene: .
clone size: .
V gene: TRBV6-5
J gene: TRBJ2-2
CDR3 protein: CASSFNPGELFF

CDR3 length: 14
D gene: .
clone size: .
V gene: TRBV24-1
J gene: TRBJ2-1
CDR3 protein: CATSDSWETAEQFF

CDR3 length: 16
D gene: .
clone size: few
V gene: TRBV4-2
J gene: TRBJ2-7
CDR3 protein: CASSQAARASSYEQYF

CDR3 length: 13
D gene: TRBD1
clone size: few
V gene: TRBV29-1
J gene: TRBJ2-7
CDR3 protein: CSAVTGTVYEQYF

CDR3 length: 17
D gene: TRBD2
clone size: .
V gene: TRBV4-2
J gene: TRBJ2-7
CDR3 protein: CASSQAPTSGVIYEQYF

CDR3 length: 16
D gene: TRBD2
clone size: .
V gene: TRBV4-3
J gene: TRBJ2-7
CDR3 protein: CASSHGTSGNAYEQYF

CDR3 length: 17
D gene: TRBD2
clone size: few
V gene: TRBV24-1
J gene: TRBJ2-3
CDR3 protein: CATSDSVLAGVADTQYF

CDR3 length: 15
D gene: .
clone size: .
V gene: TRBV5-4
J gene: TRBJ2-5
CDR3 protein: CASSQVTDQQETQYF

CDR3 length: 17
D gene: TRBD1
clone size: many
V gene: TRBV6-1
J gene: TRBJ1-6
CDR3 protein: CASSLASGGSYNSPLHF

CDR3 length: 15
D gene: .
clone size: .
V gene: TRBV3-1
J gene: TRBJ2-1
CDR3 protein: CASSHGLGIGNEQFF

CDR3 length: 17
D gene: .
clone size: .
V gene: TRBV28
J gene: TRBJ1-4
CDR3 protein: CASSLRAALGPNEKLFF

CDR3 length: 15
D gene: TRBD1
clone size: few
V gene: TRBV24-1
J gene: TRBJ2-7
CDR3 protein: CATSDPGTGGYEQYF

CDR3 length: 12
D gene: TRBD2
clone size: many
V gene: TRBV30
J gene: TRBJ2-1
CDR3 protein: CAWSGGAHEQFF

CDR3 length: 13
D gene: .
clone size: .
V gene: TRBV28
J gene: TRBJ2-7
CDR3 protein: CASSLPAGYEQYF

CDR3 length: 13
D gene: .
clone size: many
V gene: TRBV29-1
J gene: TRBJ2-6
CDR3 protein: CSVAISGANVLTF

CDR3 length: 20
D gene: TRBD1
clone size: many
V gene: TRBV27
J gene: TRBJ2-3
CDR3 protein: CASSLSLRDRGYGNTDTQYF

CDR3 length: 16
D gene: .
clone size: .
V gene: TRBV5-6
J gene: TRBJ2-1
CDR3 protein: CASSFLRGNRGDEQFF

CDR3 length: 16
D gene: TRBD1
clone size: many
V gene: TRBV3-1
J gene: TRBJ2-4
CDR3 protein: CASSQARGGLKNIQYF

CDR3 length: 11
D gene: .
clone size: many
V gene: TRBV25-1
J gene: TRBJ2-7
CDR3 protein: CASTGVYEQYF

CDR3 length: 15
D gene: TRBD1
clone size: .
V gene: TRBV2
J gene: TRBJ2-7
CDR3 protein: CARSLGGTGGHEQYF

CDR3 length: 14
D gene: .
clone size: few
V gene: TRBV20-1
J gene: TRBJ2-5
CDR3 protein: CSANEGGPSGSQYF

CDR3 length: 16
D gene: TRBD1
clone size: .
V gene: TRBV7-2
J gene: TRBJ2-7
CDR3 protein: CASSPRQGVFGYEQYF

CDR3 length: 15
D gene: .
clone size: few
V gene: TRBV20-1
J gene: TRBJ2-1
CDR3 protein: CSGNPIESSYNEQFF

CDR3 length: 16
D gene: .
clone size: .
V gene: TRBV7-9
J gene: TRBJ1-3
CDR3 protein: CASRPTAPGAGNTIYF

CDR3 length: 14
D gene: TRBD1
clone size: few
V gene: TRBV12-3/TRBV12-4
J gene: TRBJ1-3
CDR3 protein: CASRARGAGNTIYF

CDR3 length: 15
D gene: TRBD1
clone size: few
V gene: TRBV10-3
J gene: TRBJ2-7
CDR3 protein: CAVRGPGSGGYEQYF

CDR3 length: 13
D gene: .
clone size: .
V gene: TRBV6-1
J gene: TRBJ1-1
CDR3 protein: CASTVGRNTEAFF

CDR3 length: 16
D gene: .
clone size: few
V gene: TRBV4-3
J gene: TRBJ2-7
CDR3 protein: CASSRHRQLRSYEQYF